The clone carrying this T cell receptor beta chain came up once. Library preparation (for TCRbeta) was performed with unique molecular identifiers. Using its own MiXCR run on the PCR reads, TCRdb lists one record per CDR3 protein. There are about 1,000,000 distinct CDR3 sequences in the sample; about 26% occur only once, and roughly 27% lies in the top ten. The entry originates in a study of T-cell reconstitution after alpha-beta-depleted transplantation in children. V lost 3 bases, J lost 0 bases, and 17 bases lay in between. CDR1 is MNHEY, CDR2 SVGAGI, per germline. The CDR3 extends over 17 amino acids.

This TCR derives from a boy younger than two who had a stem cell transplant for SCID, so the T cells may come from the graft donor. This material consisted of PBMCs, mostly from graft donor cells, taken 360 days after TCRalphabeta/CD19-depleted stem cell transplant. The chain is built from TRBV6-5 and TRBJ1-1; no definite D call. Written as DNA, the CDR3 is TGTGCCAGCAGTTATAGGTTCAGTCCCTCTTTGAACACTGAAGCTTTCTTT. Its protein is CASSYRFSPSLNTEAFF.